Listed below are T cell receptor beta chains from one sample, sequenced in a study of blood T cell repertoires in COVID-19. Measured with immunoSEQ multiplex PCR; TCRdb has only the in-frame clones, and not every one. The table records over 250,000 clones, 70% to 90% of them present only once. Sequencing was carried out using peripheral blood. The receptors were gathered from a woman in her sixties or seventies with acute or convalescent COVID-19. The CDR3 runs from the conserved cysteine through the conserved F or W. D genes are given only for firm matches. Rows give clone size only sometimes, using once, few, many, or a class for an expanded clone.

j_call | d_call | v_call | clone_size | cdr3_aa | cdr3_nt
TRBJ1-4 | NA | TRBV3-1/TRBV3-2 | NA | CASSQGWGEKLFF | TGTGCCAGCAGCCAAGGTTGGGGCGAAAAACTGTTTTTT
TRBJ1-6 | NA | TRBV6-1 | NA | CASSESSYNSPLHF | TGTGCCAGCAGTGAGAGCTCCTATAATTCACCCCTCCACTTT
TRBJ1-6 | NA | TRBV19 | NA | CASSTQVAYNSPLHF | TGTGCCAGTAGCACCCAGGTGGCCTATAATTCACCCCTCCACTTT
TRBJ2-5 | TRBD1 | TRBV30 | NA | CAWSRTGKRQETQYF | TGTGCCTGGAGTCGGACAGGGAAGAGGCAAGAGACCCAGTACTTC
TRBJ1-1 | NA | TRBV18 | NA | CASSRFQDMNTEAFF | TGTGCCAGCTCACGCTTCCAGGATATGAACACTGAAGCTTTCTTT
TRBJ1-5 | TRBD1 | TRBV6-1 | NA | CASSARWGTGESQPQHF | TGTGCCAGCAGTGCGCGTTGGGGGACAGGGGAGAGTCAGCCCCAGCATTTT
TRBJ2-2 | NA | TRBV2 | few | CASSVGEWTGELFF | TGTGCCAGCAGTGTCGGGGAGTGGACCGGGGAGCTGTTTTTT
TRBJ2-5 | TRBD2 | TRBV9 | once | CASSPSSGGAQETQYF | TGTGCCAGCAGCCCCTCTAGCGGGGGGGCCCAAGAGACCCAGTACTTC
TRBJ1-1 | NA | TRBV27 | NA | CASSLSYGVHTEAFF | TGTGCCAGCAGTTTATCGTACGGGGTGCACACTGAAGCTTTCTTT
TRBJ2-3 | NA | TRBV5-1 | NA | CASSFSSTDTQYF | TGCGCCAGCAGCTTTTCTAGCACAGATACGCAGTATTTT
TRBJ1-2 | TRBD1 | TRBV4-1 | NA | CASSPPGQAFYGYTF | TGCGCCAGCAGCCCCCCGGGACAGGCTTTCTATGGCTACACCTTC
TRBJ1-1 | NA | TRBV7-2 | NA | CASSPRGGNTEAFF | TGTGCCAGCAGCCCGAGGGGGGGGAACACTGAAGCTTTCTTT
TRBJ2-2 | NA | TRBV5-1 | NA | CASSLREISNTGELFF | TGCGCCAGCAGCTTGCGGGAAATTTCGAACACCGGGGAGCTGTTTTTT
TRBJ1-2 | NA | TRBV7-9 | NA | CASSAGTGRGEGYTF | TGTGCCAGCAGCGCAGGGACTGGGCGAGGAGAAGGCTACACCTTC
TRBJ1-5 | NA | TRBV12-3/TRBV12-4 | NA | CASSPSDQPQHF | TGTGCCAGCAGCCCGTCCGATCAGCCCCAGCATTTT
TRBJ2-6 | NA | TRBV7-2 | NA | CASSGAGSGANVLTF | TGTGCCAGCAGCGGTGCGGGCTCTGGGGCCAACGTCCTGACTTTC
TRBJ1-3 | TRBD1 | TRBV5-6 | NA | CASSSFQGALENTIYF | TGTGCCAGCAGCAGTTTTCAGGGGGCGCTGGAAAACACCATATATTTT
TRBJ1-2 | NA | TRBV14 | NA | CASSPDRRRVSTF | TGTGCCAGCAGTCCTGATCGGAGGAGGGTCAGCACCTTC
TRBJ1-1 | NA | TRBV5-1 | NA | CASSPGGAEAFF | TGCGCCAGCAGCCCGGGGGGGGCTGAAGCTTTCTTT
TRBJ2-1 | TRBD2 | TRBV5-6 | NA | CASATERGLEQFF | TGTGCCAGCGCCACTGAGCGGGGACTAGAGCAGTTCTTC